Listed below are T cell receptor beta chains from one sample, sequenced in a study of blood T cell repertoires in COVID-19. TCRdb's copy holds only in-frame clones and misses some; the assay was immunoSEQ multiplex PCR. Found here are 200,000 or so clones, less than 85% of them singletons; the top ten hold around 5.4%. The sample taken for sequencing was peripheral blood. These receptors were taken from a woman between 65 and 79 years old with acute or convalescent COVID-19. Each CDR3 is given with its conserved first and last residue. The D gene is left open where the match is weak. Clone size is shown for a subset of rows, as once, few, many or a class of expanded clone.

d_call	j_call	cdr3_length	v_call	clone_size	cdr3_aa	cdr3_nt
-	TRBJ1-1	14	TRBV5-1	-	CASSLDSINTEAFF	TGCGCCAGCAGCTTAGACAGCATTAACACTGAAGCTTTCTTT
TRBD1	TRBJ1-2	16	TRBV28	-	CASSRPGGTGEEGYTF	TGTGCCAGCAGTCGCCCAGGGGGGACAGGGGAGGAAGGCTACACCTTC
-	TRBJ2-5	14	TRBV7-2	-	CASSLTPYQETQYF	TGTGCCAGCAGCTTGACACCCTACCAAGAGACCCAGTACTTC
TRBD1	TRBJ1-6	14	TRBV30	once	CAWSRQGAVSPLHF	TGTGCCTGGAGTCGACAGGGGGCGGTTTCACCCCTCCACTTT
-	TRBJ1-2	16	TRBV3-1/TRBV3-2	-	CASSLLQDRDIYGYTF	TGTGCCAGCAGCCTTCTTCAGGACAGAGATATCTATGGCTACACCTTC
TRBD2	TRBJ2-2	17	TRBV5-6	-	CASSVTSGRVGTGELFF	TGTGCCAGCAGCGTGACTAGCGGGAGGGTTGGCACCGGGGAGCTGTTTTTT
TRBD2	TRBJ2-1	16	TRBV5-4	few	CASSFQAGGPFNEQFF	TGTGCCAGCAGCTTCCAAGCGGGAGGCCCCTTCAATGAGCAGTTCTTC
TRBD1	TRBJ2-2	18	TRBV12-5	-	CASGLVRAGTGLHGELFF	TGTGCTAGTGGTTTGGTACGAGCGGGGACAGGGCTTCACGGGGAGCTGTTTTTT
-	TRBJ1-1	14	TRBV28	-	CASRTGTKNTEAFF	TGTGCCAGCAGAACCGGGACAAAGAACACTGAAGCTTTCTTT
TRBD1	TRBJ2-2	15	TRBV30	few	CAWEPGQGPTGELFF	TGTGCCTGGGAACCGGGACAGGGGCCCACCGGGGAGCTGTTTTTT
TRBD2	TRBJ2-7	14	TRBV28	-	CASRAGTSPYEQYF	TGTGCCAGCAGGGCCGGGACTAGCCCCTACGAGCAGTACTTC
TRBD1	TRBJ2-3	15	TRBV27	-	CASNERTGATDTQYF	TGTGCCAGCAACGAAAGGACAGGGGCCACAGATACGCAGTATTTT
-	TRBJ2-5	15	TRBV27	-	CASSFRAEFQETQYF	TGTGCCAGCAGTTTCAGGGCCGAATTCCAAGAGACCCAGTACTTC
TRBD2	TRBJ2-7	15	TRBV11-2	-	CASSLGLAGYYEQYF	TGTGCCAGCAGCTTAGGACTAGCGGGATACTACGAGCAGTACTTC
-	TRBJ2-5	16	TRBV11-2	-	CASNRAGTHGRETQYF	TGTGCCAGCAACCGAGCCGGGACACACGGCAGAGAGACCCAGTACTTC
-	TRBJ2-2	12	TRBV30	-	CAWSRGTGELFF	TGTGCCTGGAGTCGGGGTACCGGGGAGCTGTTTTTT
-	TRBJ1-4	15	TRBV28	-	CASSPMRDFNEKLFF	TGTGCCAGCAGTCCTATGAGGGATTTTAATGAAAAACTGTTTTTT
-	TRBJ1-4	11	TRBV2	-	CASSGAFGLFF	TGTGCCAGCTCTGGGGCCTTTGGGCTGTTTTTT
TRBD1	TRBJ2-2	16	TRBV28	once	CASSEPPGQALGELFF	TGTGCCAGCAGTGAACCCCCGGGACAGGCGCTCGGGGAGCTGTTTTTT
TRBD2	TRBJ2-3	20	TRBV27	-	CASSPRSGTSGRWGTDTQYF	TGTGCCAGCAGTCCCCGCTCCGGGACTAGCGGGAGGTGGGGCACAGATACGCAGTATTTT
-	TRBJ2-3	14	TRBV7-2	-	CASSLDGSVDTQYF	TGTGCCAGCAGCTTGGACGGGAGCGTAGATACGCAGTATTTT
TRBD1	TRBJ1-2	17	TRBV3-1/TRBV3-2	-	CASSPYGGQGLIYGYTF	TGTGCCAGCAGCCCCTATGGCGGACAGGGGCTCATCTATGGCTACACCTTC
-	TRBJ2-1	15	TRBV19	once	CASSFSGSSYNEQFF	TGTGCCAGTAGTTTTAGCGGTTCCTCCTACAATGAGCAGTTCTTC
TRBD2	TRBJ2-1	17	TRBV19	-	CASSITFAGDSYNEQFF	TGTGCCAGTAGTATCACATTCGCGGGGGACTCCTACAATGAGCAGTTCTTC
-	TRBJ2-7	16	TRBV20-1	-	CSASTSEGTKNYEQYF	TGCAGTGCTAGTACCAGTGAAGGAACTAAAAACTACGAGCAGTACTTC
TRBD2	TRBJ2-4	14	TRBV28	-	CASSSLAEEVVQYF	TGTGCCAGCAGTTCCCTAGCGGAGGAGGTGGTTCAGTACTTC
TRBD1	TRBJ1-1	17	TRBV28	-	CASSLRTGGAGDTEAFF	TGTGCCAGCAGTCTCAGGACAGGGGGCGCGGGGGACACTGAAGCTTTCTTT
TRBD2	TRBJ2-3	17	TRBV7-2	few	CASSLIGTSGSHATQYF	TGTGCCAGCAGCTTAATCGGGACTAGCGGGAGTCATGCTACGCAGTATTTT
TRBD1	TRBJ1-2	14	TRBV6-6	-	CASSLQGVNYGYTF	TGTGCCAGCAGTCTACAGGGGGTCAACTATGGCTACACCTTC
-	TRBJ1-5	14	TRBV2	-	CASTDSWGNQPQHF	TGTGCCAGCACCGACAGTTGGGGCAATCAGCCCCAGCATTTT
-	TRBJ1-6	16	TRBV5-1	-	CASSLGAGLSNSPLHF	TGCGCCAGCAGCTTGGGTGCGGGCTTGTCTAATTCACCCCTCCACTTT
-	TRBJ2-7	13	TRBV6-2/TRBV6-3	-	CASSNGGSAEQYF	TGTGCCAGCAGCAATGGAGGTAGCGCCGAGCAGTACTTC
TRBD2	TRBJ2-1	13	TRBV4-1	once	CASSRLAGNEQFF	TGCGCCAGCAGTCGACTAGCGGGTAATGAGCAGTTCTTC
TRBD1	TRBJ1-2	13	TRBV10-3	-	CAITPTGEDGYTF	TGTGCCATCACCCCGACAGGGGAGGATGGCTACACCTTC
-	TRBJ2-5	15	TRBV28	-	CASSQAQGGRETQYF	TGTGCCAGCAGTCAAGCTCAGGGGGGCCGAGAGACCCAGTACTTC
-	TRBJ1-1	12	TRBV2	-	CASSVGGTEAFF	TGTGCCAGCAGTGTGGGAGGGACTGAAGCTTTCTTT
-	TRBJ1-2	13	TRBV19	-	CASSIPDSYGYTF	TGTGCCAGTAGTATCCCGGACAGCTATGGCTACACCTTC
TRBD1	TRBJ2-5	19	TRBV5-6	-	CASSLARRGLHEIQETQYF	TGTGCCAGCAGCTTGGCCCGCAGGGGGCTTCATGAAATCCAAGAGACCCAGTACTTC
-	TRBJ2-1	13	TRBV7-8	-	CASSLDSLNEQFF	TGTGCCAGCAGCCTCGACAGCCTCAATGAGCAGTTCTTC
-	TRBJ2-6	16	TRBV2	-	CASTSKMGSGANVLTF	TGTGCCAGCACTAGCAAGATGGGCTCTGGGGCCAACGTCCTGACTTTC
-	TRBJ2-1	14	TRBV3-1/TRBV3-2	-	CASSHLGAPNEQFF	TGTGCCAGCAGCCACCTAGGGGCCCCCAATGAGCAGTTCTTC
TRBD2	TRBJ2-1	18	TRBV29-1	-	CSVGAGTSGRGNYNEQFF	TGCAGCGTTGGAGCTGGGACTAGCGGGAGAGGGAACTACAATGAGCAGTTCTTC
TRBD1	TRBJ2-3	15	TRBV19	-	CASSIPGQGTDTQYF	TGTGCCAGTAGTATCCCCGGACAGGGAACAGATACGCAGTATTTT
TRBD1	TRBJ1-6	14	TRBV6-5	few	CATTTDRVYSPLHF	TGTGCCACCACAACAGACAGGGTTTATTCACCCCTCCACTTT
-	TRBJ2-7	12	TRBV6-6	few	CASKQGEGEQYF	TGTGCCAGCAAACAGGGAGAGGGCGAGCAGTACTTC